This T cell receptor (beta chain) was sequenced for a study of OX40 agonist ivuxolimab in advanced cancers. Across the whole study: Checkpoint inhibitors had been given previously to 35% to 50% of patients.

Whole-study results and caveats: Within 6 weeks, CD4+ and CD8+ blood T cells expanded clonally at 0.1 to 3.0 mg/kg.

Exclusion of a patient followed from autoimmune disease history or systemic immunosuppression. This CDR3 is built from 18 residues. V lost 3 bases, J lost 0 bases, and 7 bases stayed unmatched. Looked up from germline, CDR1 is MNHNS and CDR2 is SASEGT. With respect to this clone: The antigen is undetermined.

Produced via immunoSEQ multiplex PCR; TCRdb's table is partial and in-frame only. This sample has over 55,000 clones, with around 80% found just once. The chain is built from TRBV6-1 and TRBJ1-6; 8 bases line up with TRBD1. This clonotype was sampled from an adult with an advanced solid tumor such as melanoma, head and neck, liver or kidney cancer. The sample consisted of CD4+ or CD8+ T cells sorted from blood, taken in a trial of the OX40 agonist ivuxolimab. This CDR3 reads CASSETIQGASYNSPLHF. The CDR3, as DNA: TGTGCCAGCAGTGAGACCATTCAGGGGGCCTCCTATAATTCACCCCTCCACTTT.